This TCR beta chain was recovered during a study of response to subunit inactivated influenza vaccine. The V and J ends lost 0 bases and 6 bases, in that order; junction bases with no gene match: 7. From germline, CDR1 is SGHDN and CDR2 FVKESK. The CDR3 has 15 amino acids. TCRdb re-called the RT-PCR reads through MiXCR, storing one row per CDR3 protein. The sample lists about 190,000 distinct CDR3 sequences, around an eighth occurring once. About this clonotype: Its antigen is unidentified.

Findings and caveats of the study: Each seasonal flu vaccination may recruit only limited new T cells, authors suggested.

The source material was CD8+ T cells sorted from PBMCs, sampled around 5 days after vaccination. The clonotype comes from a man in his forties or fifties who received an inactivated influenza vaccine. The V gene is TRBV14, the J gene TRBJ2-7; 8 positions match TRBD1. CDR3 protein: CASSQDRWTGFEQYF. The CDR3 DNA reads TGTGCCAGCAGCCAAGATCGGTGGACAGGGTTCGAGCAGTACTTC.